This T cell receptor beta chain was sequenced in a study of T cells in Graves' hyperthyroidism and ophthalmopathy. Patients were excluded for uncontrolled infection, other autoimmune disease, pregnancy or lactation. This clonotype was recorded many times. Authors of the study amplified TCR beta CDR3 regions from RNA transcripts. TCR CDR3 regions were first amplified by RT-PCR with HTBI primers. TCRdb called the multiplex PCR reads again in MiXCR, with one record for every CDR3 protein. There are some 550,000 distinct CDR3 sequences in the sample; 16% occur only once, and around 3.5% lies in the top ten. Trimming removed 0 bases at V and 2 bases at J, with 11 bases between. Germline-derived CDR1 and CDR2 are SGHRS and YFSETQ. The CDR3 spans 15 residues.

Sample: blood. The receptor was isolated from a woman aged 40 to 50 with Graves' ophthalmopathy. J is TRBJ1-2 and V is TRBV5-1; TRBD1 is a possible D gene (5 bases). The CDR3 DNA is TGCGCCAGCAGCTTGGACCAGGGAGGAAACTATGGCTACACCTTC. The encoded protein is CASSLDQGGNYGYTF.